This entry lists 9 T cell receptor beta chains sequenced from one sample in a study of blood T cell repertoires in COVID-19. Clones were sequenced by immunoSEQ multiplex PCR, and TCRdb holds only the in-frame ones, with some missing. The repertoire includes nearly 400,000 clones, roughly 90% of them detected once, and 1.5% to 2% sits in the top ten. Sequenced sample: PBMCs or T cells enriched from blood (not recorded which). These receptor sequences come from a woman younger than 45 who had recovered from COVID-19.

The CDR3 DNA follows: TGTGCCAGCAGCTTAGCCCCGCCCGGGACAGCAGCTTTCTTT. This encodes CASSLAPPGTAAFF. The chain recombines TRBV11-2 with TRBJ1-1; 7 bases are a match to TRBD1. The V gene end was trimmed by 1 base and the J gene end by 10 bases; junction bases not matched to a gene: 9. The CDR3 contains 14 residues. Germline V CDR1 and CDR2: SGHAT, FQNNGV. The variable domain in full, with the rest retrieved from reference TRBV11-2 and TRBJ1-1, is EAGVAQSPRYKIIEKRQSVAFWCNPISGHATLYWYQQILGQGPKLLIQFQNNGVVDDSQLPKDRFSAERLKGVDSTLKIQPAKLEDSAVYLCASSLAPPGTAAFFGQGTRLTVV.

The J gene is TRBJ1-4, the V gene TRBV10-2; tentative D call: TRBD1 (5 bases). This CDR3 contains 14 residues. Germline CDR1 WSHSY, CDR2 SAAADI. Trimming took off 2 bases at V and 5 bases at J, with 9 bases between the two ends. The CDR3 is CASSEDRPNEKLFF. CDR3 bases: TGCGCCAGCAGTGAGGACAGACCGAATGAAAAACTGTTTTTT.

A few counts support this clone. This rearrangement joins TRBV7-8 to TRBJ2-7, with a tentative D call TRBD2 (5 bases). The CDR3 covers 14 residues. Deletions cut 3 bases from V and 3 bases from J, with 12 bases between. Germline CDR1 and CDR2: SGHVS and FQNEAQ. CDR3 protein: CASSLDSVVYEQYF. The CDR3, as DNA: TGTGCCAGCAGCTTGGATAGCGTCGTCTACGAGCAGTACTTC.

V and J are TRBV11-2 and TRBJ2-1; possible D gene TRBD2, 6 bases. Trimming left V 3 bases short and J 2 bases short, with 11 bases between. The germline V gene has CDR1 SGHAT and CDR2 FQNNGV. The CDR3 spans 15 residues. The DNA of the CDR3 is TGTGCCAGCAGCTTTAGCGGAACCGCCTACAATGAGCAGTTCTTC. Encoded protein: CASSFSGTAYNEQFF.

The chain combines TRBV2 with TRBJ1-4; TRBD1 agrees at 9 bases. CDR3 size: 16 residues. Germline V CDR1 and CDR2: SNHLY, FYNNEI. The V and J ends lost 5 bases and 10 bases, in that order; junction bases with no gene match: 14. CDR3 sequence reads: CASSFNTGGPFGKLFF. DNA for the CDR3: TGTGCCAGCAGTTTTAATACAGGGGGCCCTTTCGGAAAACTGTTTTTT.

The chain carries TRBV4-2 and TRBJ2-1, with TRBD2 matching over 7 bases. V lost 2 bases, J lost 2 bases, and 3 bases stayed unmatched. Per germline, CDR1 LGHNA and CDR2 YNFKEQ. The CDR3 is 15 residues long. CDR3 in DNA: TGTGCCAGCAGCCAACTCCGGGGGGCCTACAATGAGCAGTTCTTC. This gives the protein CASSQLRGAYNEQFF.

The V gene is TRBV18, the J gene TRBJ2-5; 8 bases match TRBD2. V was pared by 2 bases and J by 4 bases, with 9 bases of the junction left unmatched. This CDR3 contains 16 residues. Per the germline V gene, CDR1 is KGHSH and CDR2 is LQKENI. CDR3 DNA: TGTGCCAGCTCACCATGGGTTAGCGGGATATCAGAGACCCAGTACTTC. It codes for CASSPWVSGISETQYF.

CDR3 sequence reads: CASSLTGDASTDTQYF. The CDR3 bases are TGTGCCAGCAGCTTGACAGGGGATGCTTCCACAGATACGCAGTATTTT. V gene TRBV7-7 combines with J gene TRBJ2-3; TRBD1 aligns across 8 bases. J lost 2 bases, V lost 3 bases, and 7 bases had no gene match. The germline V gene encodes CDR1 SSHAT and CDR2 FNYEAQ (reference sequence). This CDR3 has 16 residues.

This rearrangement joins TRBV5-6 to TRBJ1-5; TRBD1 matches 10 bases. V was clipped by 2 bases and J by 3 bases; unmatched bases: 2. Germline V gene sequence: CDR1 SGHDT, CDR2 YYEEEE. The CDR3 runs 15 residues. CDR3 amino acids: CASSLGTGDNQPQHF. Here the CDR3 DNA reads TGTGCCAGCAGCTTAGGGACAGGGGACAATCAGCCCCAGCATTTT.